These 30 T cell receptor beta chains were all obtained from the same sample, sequenced in a study of cytotoxic CD8 clonotypes in ibrutinib-treated CLL. Clones were read by immunoSEQ multiplex PCR, and TCRdb kept only the in-frame ones, dropping some. The top ten hold around 5% of the sample, which has more than 70,000 clones, 75% to 85% seen once. The input for sequencing was PBMCs, taken after 12 months of ibrutinib treatment. These receptors originate from a human donor with chronic lymphocytic leukemia.

This chain uses TRBV11-2 with TRBJ2-3, with D unresolved. The CDR3 totals 15 residues. V gave up 0 bases and J gave up 1 base, with 8 bases separating them. Germline V gives CDR1 SGHAT, CDR2 FQNNGV. The CDR3 sequence: CASSLDVFGTDTQYF. For the CDR3, the DNA is TGTGCCAGCAGCTTAGATGTCTTTGGCACAGATACGCAGTATTTT.

This clone appeared a single time. The V call is TRBV5-1, the J call TRBJ2-3, with D uncertain. CDR3 length: 14 amino acids. Trimming took 8 bases from V and 6 from J, leaving 19 bases between them. CDR1 SGHRS and CDR2 YFSETQ come from the germline V gene. CDR3 nucleotide sequence: TGCGCCAGTTTTTCGTCGCCTCTCTCGGATACGCAGTATTTT. Translation: CASFSSPLSDTQYF.

This chain joins TRBV29-1 and TRBJ2-1; D possibly uses TRBD1 or TRBD2 (5 bases each). V lost 8 bases to trimming and J lost 3 bases, with 11 bases between them. This CDR3 comprises 12 residues. Germline V gene data show CDR1 as SQVTM and CDR2 as ANQGSEA. CDR3 sequence (DNA): TGCAGCCACGAGGGGCTCTACAATGAGCAGTTCTTC. Its translation: CSHEGLYNEQFF.

The chain couples TRBV5-6 to TRBJ1-2; D not resolved. CDR1 SGHDT and CDR2 YYEEEE come from the germline V gene. The V end was cut by 2 bases, the J end by 6 bases, with 14 bases between. The CDR3 is 14 amino acids. The CDR3 DNA reads as TGTGCCAGCAGCTTCCTGGGCCAGCCGCATGGCTACACCTTC. Its translation is CASSFLGQPHGYTF.

The chain combines TRBV9 with TRBJ2-2; maybe TRBD2 (7 bases). V was pared by 4 bases and J by 3 bases, with 19 bases between. CDR3 length: 17 amino acids. The germline V gene encodes CDR1 SGDLS and CDR2 YYNGEE. In DNA form, the CDR3 reads TGTGCCAGCAGCCAACCGAGGGGGGGGCTATACACCGGGGAGCTGTTTTTT. Amino acid sequence: CASSQPRGGLYTGELFF.

The gene calls are TRBV6-6 and TRBJ2-2; a weak D match, TRBD1 (8 bases). Trimming removed 2 bases at V and 4 bases at J, with 14 bases between. The length of the CDR3 is 16 residues. Looked up from germline, CDR1 is MNHNY and CDR2 is SVGAGI (reference sequence). CDR3: CASSYDRGGGTGELFF. In DNA form, the CDR3 reads TGTGCCAGCAGTTACGACAGGGGAGGGGGCACCGGGGAGCTGTTTTTT.

V usage is TRBV7-2 and J usage is TRBJ2-3, with unresolved D. The CDR3 covers 12 residues. V gave up 5 bases and J gave up 6 bases, with 9 bases separating them. Germline CDR1 is SGHTA and CDR2 is FQGNSA. The CDR3 region is CASSPFGDTQYF. The CDR3 region has the DNA TGTGCCAGCAGCCCCTTCGGGGATACGCAGTATTTT.

This clone was recorded once. The V gene is TRBV10-3, the J gene TRBJ1-3; D ambiguous. Deletions cut 0 bases from V and 13 bases from J, with 10 bases between. Germline V gene data show CDR1 as ENHRY and CDR2 as SYGVKD. The CDR3 length is 12 residues. The CDR3 sequence is CAISESSYQIYF. In nucleotides, the CDR3 is TGTGCCATCAGTGAGTCCTCATACCAGATATATTTT.

This chain uses TRBV28 with TRBJ2-7; the D call may be TRBD1 or TRBD2 (5 bases each). Germline V gene data show CDR1 as MDHEN and CDR2 as SYDVKM. Deletions cut 6 bases from V and 1 base from J, with 13 bases between. The CDR3 is made up of 14 amino acids. The CDR3 nucleotides are TGTGCCAGCAGATTGGGGACGGCTTCCTACGAGCAGTACTTC. Protein product: CASRLGTASYEQYF.

This clone came up many times. Here the CDR3 reads CASSTGLALHF. CDR3 in DNA: TGTGCCAGCAGTACGGGACTGGCCCTCCACTTT. The J gene is TRBJ1-6, the V gene TRBV28, with D perhaps matching TRBD1 (5 bases). The CDR3 runs 11 residues. Germline values: CDR1 MDHEN, CDR2 SYDVKM. Trimming stripped 5 bases from V and 14 bases from J, with 10 bases between.

The J gene is TRBJ1-5, the V gene TRBV18; the D is unclear. Trimming removed 2 bases at V and 1 base at J, with 12 bases between. The CDR3 covers 16 residues. Looked up from germline, CDR1 is KGHSH and CDR2 is LQKENI. The CDR3 is CASSPGLVSSNQPQHF. CDR3 nucleotide sequence: TGTGCCAGCTCACCAGGCCTCGTGAGCAGCAATCAGCCCCAGCATTTT.

V usage is TRBV5-8 and J usage is TRBJ2-1; the D call may be TRBD1 or TRBD2 (6 bases each). The CDR3 covers 13 residues. CDR1 is SGHTS and CDR2 is YDEGEE in the germline V gene. The V end lost 0 bases, the J end lost 12 bases, and 13 bases lay between the germline ends. CDR3 amino acids: CASSLEGGMGQFF. The CDR3 DNA sequence: TGTGCCAGCAGCTTGGAGGGGGGAATGGGGCAGTTCTTC.

The rearrangement uses TRBV30 and TRBJ2-5; 14 nucleotides match TRBD2. CDR1 GTSNPN and CDR2 SVGIG come from the germline V gene (reference sequence). This CDR3 spans 17 amino acids. V trimming: 0 bases; J trimming: 5 bases; junction bases outside the gene matches: 8. The DNA of the CDR3 is TGTGCCTGGAGTGTACTTGGGACTAGCGGGGGTGGTGAGACCCAGTACTTC. This codes for CAWSVLGTSGGGETQYF.

This clone was observed a few times. The gene calls are TRBV12-5 and TRBJ1-5; TRBD1 agrees at 7 bases. The CDR3 loop spans 15 amino acids. Germline assignment: CDR1 LGHNT and CDR2 FRNRAP. With 6 bases clipped from V and 5 bases from J, the junction kept 10 bases outside the gene matches. CDR3 nucleotides: TGTGCTAGTGGGCCAAGACAGGGTTTGCATCAGCCCCAGCATTTT. As protein: CASGPRQGLHQPQHF.

The chain joins TRBV7-7 to TRBJ1-1; no clear D gene. The length of the CDR3 is 13 residues. The V and J ends lost 5 bases and 0 bases respectively, with 7 bases between them. Looked up from germline, CDR1 is SSHAT and CDR2 is FNYEAQ (reference sequence). CDR3 coding DNA: TGTGCCAGCAGCACTACAGTGAACACTGAAGCTTTCTTT. Residues: CASSTTVNTEAFF. Based on the CDR3 plus reference TRBV7-7 and TRBJ1-1, the full variable domain is GAGVSQSPRYKVTKRGQDVTLRCDPISSHATLYWYQQALGQGPEFLTYFNYEAQPDKSGLPSDRFSAERPEGSISTLTIQRTEQRDSAMYRCASSTTVNTEAFFGQGTRLTVV.

The chain links TRBV7-3 to TRBJ2-3; 9 nucleotides agree with TRBD1. CDR3 length: 15 residues. Germline V gene data show CDR1 as SGHTA and CDR2 as FQGTGA. The V segment lost 5 bases and the J segment 3 bases; nucleotides outside the gene matches: 6. The CDR3 reads CASSPGTGWTDTQYF. For the CDR3, the DNA is TGTGCCAGCAGCCCCGGGACAGGGTGGACAGATACGCAGTATTTT.

The chain is built from TRBV30 and TRBJ1-6; D unresolved. Germline loops: CDR1 GTSNPN, CDR2 SVGIG (reference sequence). The ends were cut back, 2 bases at V and 10 bases at J, with 24 bases in the middle. The CDR3 length is 17 residues. The CDR3 DNA reads as TGTGCCTGGAGTACCCCCGGATCTGGACGGACGGGATCACCCCTCCACTTT. Protein product: CAWSTPGSGRTGSPLHF.

This chain connects TRBV7-8 to TRBJ2-1; 8 bases are a match to TRBD2. CDR3 size: 15 residues. The germline gives CDR1 SGHVS, CDR2 FQNEAQ. The V segment lost 2 bases and the J segment 8 bases; nucleotides outside the gene matches: 8. The DNA of the CDR3 is TGTGCCAGCAGCTTACGGCTAGCGGGTATGGATGAGCAGTTCTTC. Translated: CASSLRLAGMDEQFF.

V usage is TRBV4-2 and J usage is TRBJ2-3; the D gene is possibly TRBD2 (6 bases). Germline V gene data show CDR1 as LGHNA and CDR2 as YNFKEQ. CDR3 length: 16 amino acids. Trimming removed 4 bases from V and 2 bases from J, with 16 bases in between. CDR3 DNA: TGTGCCAGCAGCCTTGGGGGGACTCGCCCCACAGATACGCAGTATTTT. Translated: CASSLGGTRPTDTQYF.

This chain joins TRBV7-2 and TRBJ2-7; D remains unclear. The CDR3 runs 14 residues. Trimming left V 7 bases short and J 5 bases short, with 18 bases between. CDR1 and CDR2 (germline): SGHTA, FQGNSA. The CDR3 nucleotides read TGTGCCAGCAACTTCCCCCCAGATGGGCACGAGCAGTACTTC. Its protein product is CASNFPPDGHEQYF.

V usage is TRBV7-9 and J usage is TRBJ2-6; D may be TRBD1 or TRBD2 (5 bases each). V was shortened by 10 bases and J by 2 bases, with 15 bases between the two germline ends. Germline V gene lookup returns CDR1 SEHNR and CDR2 FQNEAQ (reference sequence). The CDR3 spans 15 residues. CDR3 nucleotides: TGTGCCATTGGGAACAGGACTGCTGGGGCCAACGTCCTGACTTTC. It encodes CAIGNRTAGANVLTF.

The sample holds a few counts of this clone. The V and J genes are TRBV7-2 and TRBJ2-3; D is unclear. Between the trimmed V and J ends, which lost 3 bases and 1 base, there was a span of 8 bases. CDR1 and CDR2 from the germline V gene are SGHTA and FQGNSA. CDR3 length: 14 residues. In DNA form, the CDR3 reads TGTGCCAGCAGCTTCGGGTGGGGCACAGATACGCAGTATTTT. This sequence encodes CASSFGWGTDTQYF.

The gene calls are TRBV6-6 and TRBJ1-1; D not certain. Trimming removed 2 bases from V and 2 bases from J, with 15 bases in between. Germline V lookup: CDR1 MNHNY, CDR2 SVGAGI (reference sequence). The CDR3 runs 16 residues. CDR3 sequence reads: CASSYPPGVGNTEAFF. CDR3 sequence (DNA): TGTGCCAGCAGTTACCCCCCCGGGGTGGGAAACACTGAAGCTTTCTTT.

This clone appeared a single time. This chain uses TRBV7-3 with TRBJ2-3, with 11 bases that match TRBD2. CDR1 is SGHTA, CDR2 FQGTGA, per germline. The CDR3 consists of 14 residues. The J segment lost 14 bases and the V segment lost 2 bases, leaving 9 bases of the junction unmatched. Written as DNA, the CDR3 is TGTGCCAGCAGCTTAGGCCCTACTAGCGGGGGCGTGTATTTT. Translated, it gives CASSLGPTSGGVYF.

This CDR3 reads CASRAGGGGELFF. The CDR3 coding sequence is TGTGCCAGCAGAGCGGGAGGGGGCGGGGAGCTGTTTTTT. This chain uses TRBV28 with TRBJ2-2; the match to TRBD2 covers 10 bases. V lost 6 bases to trimming and J lost 7 bases; unmatched junction nucleotides: 2. Per germline, CDR1 MDHEN and CDR2 SYDVKM. This CDR3 has 13 residues.

The chain has TRBV5-1 and TRBJ2-1; D may be TRBD1 (6 bases). V was clipped by 1 base and J by 5 bases, with 16 bases between them. Germline loops: CDR1 SGHRS, CDR2 YFSETQ. The CDR3 covers 16 residues. DNA for the CDR3: TGCGCCAGCAGCTTGAGACCAAGAGGACAGAACAATGAGCAGTTCTTC. The encoded protein is CASSLRPRGQNNEQFF.

The V call is TRBV27, the J call TRBJ2-7; the D gene is possibly TRBD1 (6 bases). Trimming took 2 bases from V and 2 from J, leaving 7 bases between them. Germline V gives CDR1 MNHEY, CDR2 SMNVEV (reference sequence). CDR3 size: 13 residues. CDR3 amino acids: CASSLRDTYEQYF. For the CDR3, the DNA is TGTGCCAGCAGTTTAAGGGACACCTACGAGCAGTACTTC.

This sequence joins TRBV18 and TRBJ2-7, with 7 bases fitting TRBD1. This CDR3 is 14 amino acids long. V lost 8 bases, J lost 5 bases, and 12 bases stayed unmatched. CDR1 KGHSH and CDR2 LQKENI come from the germline V gene. The CDR3 loop reads CASRRITGDNEQYF. CDR3 in DNA: TGTGCCAGCCGGCGGATCACAGGGGATAACGAGCAGTACTTC.

J is TRBJ2-3 and V is TRBV28, with a possible D match to TRBD2 (7 bases). Germline CDR1 is MDHEN and CDR2 is SYDVKM. V was pared by 8 bases and J by 0 bases, with 15 bases between. The CDR3 runs to 15 residues. The CDR3 here is CASLRGAGSTDTQYF. The CDR3 coding sequence is TGTGCCAGCCTACGGGGGGCGGGCAGCACAGATACGCAGTATTTT.

This clone was seen only a few times. The CDR3 DNA reads TGTGCCAGCAGCCCGGGACCGACGAACACCGGGGAGCTGTTTTTT. Amino acids: CASSPGPTNTGELFF. The chain carries TRBV5-6 and TRBJ2-2, with D perhaps matching TRBD1 or TRBD2 (5 bases each). This CDR3 contains 15 residues. V was trimmed by 4 bases and J by 0 bases, leaving 10 bases between them. Germline lookup yields CDR1 SGHDT and CDR2 YYEEEE. Supplemented by reference TRBV5-6 and TRBJ2-2, the full variable domain reads DAGVTQSPTHLIKTRGQQVTLRCSPKSGHDTVSWYQQALGQGPQFIFQYYEEEERQRGNFPDRFSGHQFPNYSSELNVNALLLGDSALYLCASSPGPTNTGELFFGEGSRLTVL.